Listed here are 25 T cell receptor beta chains from one sample, sequenced in a study of blood T cells in healthy people across ages. A second about 6 to 11 cycle PCR used barcoded and J-beta primers. TCRdb re-called the 5' RACE reads through MiXCR, storing one row per CDR3 protein. This sample carries 450,000 to 700,000 distinct CDR3 sequences, about 26% of them seen once, and the ten largest clones take about 18%. What was sequenced was blood. Receptor source: a woman in her 70s in good health.

V is TRBV20-1 and J is TRBJ2-1; weak D call: TRBD2 (7 bases). V shed 0 bases and J shed 4 bases, with 13 bases lying between them. Germline V CDR1 and CDR2: DFQATT, SNEGSKA (reference sequence). This CDR3 is built from 15 residues. CDR3 coding DNA: TGCAGTGCTAGAGATCACCGGGGGGCTTACAATGAGCAGTTCTTC. Protein product: CSARDHRGAYNEQFF.

This clonotype occurred a few times. The rearrangement joins TRBV7-2 to TRBJ2-1, with 13 bases identical to TRBD2. The V gene's germline CDR1 is SGHTA and CDR2 FQGNSA. Unmatched junction bases numbered 7, after V lost 5 bases and J lost 9 bases. The CDR3 spans 15 residues. CDR3 coding DNA: TGTGCCAGCAGCCCACGGACTAGCGGGGGTGGTGAGCAGTTCTTC. The encoded protein is CASSPRTSGGGEQFF.

V is TRBV6-6 and J is TRBJ2-3; D not resolved. The V end was cut by 5 bases, the J end by 0 bases, with 12 bases between. CDR1 and CDR2 from the germline V gene are MNHNY and SVGAGI (reference sequence). This CDR3 is 15 amino acids long. CDR3 sequence: CASSQDGASTDTQYF. The CDR3 nucleotides are TGTGCCAGCAGTCAGGACGGAGCTAGCACAGATACGCAGTATTTT.

V is TRBV6-5 and J is TRBJ2-7; D perhaps matches TRBD2 (5 bases). CDR1 is MNHEY and CDR2 is SVGAGI in the germline V gene. The V and J ends lost 8 bases and 3 bases respectively, with 17 bases between them. The CDR3 spans 14 residues. CDR3 in DNA: TGTGCCAGCCGGACGGACTTTAAGGGCTACGAGCAGTACTTC. Amino acid sequence: CASRTDFKGYEQYF.

This clonotype was recorded a few times. The V and J genes are TRBV3-1 and TRBJ1-3; D gene unclear. The CDR3 covers 15 residues. Germline CDR1 LGHDT, CDR2 YNNKEL (reference sequence). The ends were cut back, 4 bases at V and 0 bases at J, with 10 bases in the middle. The CDR3, as DNA: TGTGCCAGCAGCCTGCGAGGGTCCTCTGGAAACACCATATATTTT. This gives the protein CASSLRGSSGNTIYF.

This chain uses TRBV18 with TRBJ2-5; 7 bases agree with TRBD1. The length of the CDR3 is 15 residues. The germline gives CDR1 KGHSH, CDR2 LQKENI. J gave up 3 bases and V 3 bases, and 7 bases lay outside the gene matches. CDR3 nucleotides: TGTGCCAGCTCACCCCTTGGGACAGCAAAAGAGACCCAGTACTTC. Protein: CASSPLGTAKETQYF. The full variable domain, in which reference TRBV18 and TRBJ2-5 provide the parts outside the CDR3, is NAGVMQNPRHLVRRRGQEARLRCSPMKGHSHVYWYRQLPEEGLKFMVYLQKENIIDESGMPKERFSAEFPKEGPSILRIQQVVRGDSAAYFCASSPLGTAKETQYFGPGTRLLVL.

The gene calls are TRBV20-1 and TRBJ1-2; 9 nucleotides agree with TRBD1. Germline CDR1 is DFQATT and CDR2 is SNEGSKA (reference sequence). This CDR3 is built from 14 residues. V dropped 5 bases and J dropped 4; count of bases not matched to a gene: 8. CDR3 nucleotides: TGCAGTGCTCCGACCGGGACAGGGCTCTATGGCTACACCTTC. Its translation is CSAPTGTGLYGYTF.

This clonotype has a count of ten or more. The chain joins TRBV7-2 to TRBJ1-4; the D is unclear. The CDR3 has 14 amino acids. V was pared by 5 bases and J by 2 bases, with 9 bases between. Germline CDR1 and CDR2: SGHTA and FQGNSA. In DNA form, the CDR3 reads TGTGCCAGCAGCCTACGGGCCACTAATGAAAAACTGTTTTTT. Amino acid sequence: CASSLRATNEKLFF.

This chain joins TRBV7-2 and TRBJ2-5; 8 nucleotides line up with TRBD1. The J call may be wrong; the DNA end is better matched by TRBJ2-1. CDR1 is SGHTA and CDR2 is FQGNSA in the germline V gene. This CDR3 comprises 13 residues. The CDR3 DNA reads TGTGCCAGCGGCAGGACAGGGTTCGGTGAGCAGTTCTTC. It translates to CASGRTGFGEQFF.

The gene calls are TRBV20-1 and TRBJ2-3; D uncertain. Trimming took off 3 bases at V and 1 base at J, with 5 bases between the two ends. Germline CDR1 is DFQATT and CDR2 is SNEGSKA (reference sequence). The CDR3 is 12 residues long. The CDR3 region has the DNA TGCAGTGCTAGTCTGGGCACAGATACGCAGTATTTT. Its translation: CSASLGTDTQYF.

The chain is built from TRBV11-2 and TRBJ2-5; D unresolved. The J call may not be correct, given that the DNA end is closer to TRBJ2-1. The CDR3 is 14 residues long. The germline V gene encodes CDR1 SGHAT and CDR2 FQNNGV. In DNA form, the CDR3 reads TGTGCCAGCAGCTTAGAGTCGGGTTACAATGAGCAGTTCTTC. Its translation is CASSLESGYNEQFF.

The gene calls are TRBV6-2 or TRBV6-3 and TRBJ2-5, with D uncertain. Trimming took off 6 bases at V and 0 bases at J, with 20 bases between the two ends. This CDR3 contains 17 residues. Germline assignment: CDR1 MNHEY and CDR2 SVGEGT. As DNA, the CDR3 is TGTGCCAGCAGCGAAACTCCGGCACAGTCGTACCAAGAGACCCAGTACTTC. Translating gives CASSETPAQSYQETQYF.

The chain links TRBV20-1 to TRBJ2-1, with a weak D call TRBD2 (7 bases). Germline V gene data show CDR1 as DFQATT and CDR2 as SNEGSKA (reference sequence). With 3 bases removed from V and 6 bases from J, the gap between germline ends came to 12 bases. There are 13 residues in the CDR3. Here the CDR3 DNA reads TGCAGTGCTAGCGGGGGGCCGGTCAATGAGCAGTTCTTC. This sequence encodes CSASGGPVNEQFF.

The V and J genes are TRBV3-1 and TRBJ1-1; D gene ambiguous. V lost 0 bases and J 1 base, leaving 24 bases between the germline ends. CDR1 and CDR2 from the germline V gene are LGHDT and YNNKEL (reference sequence). The CDR3 has 20 residues. CDR3 in DNA: TGTGCCAGCAGCCAAGATGCCTCGAGAGATTCGGGCAGGACGAACACTGAAGCTTTCTTT. This translates into CASSQDASRDSGRTNTEAFF.

The chain is built from TRBV28 and TRBJ1-1; no clear D gene. This CDR3 spans 12 amino acids. Per germline, CDR1 MDHEN and CDR2 SYDVKM. With 8 bases removed from V and 1 base from J, the gap between germline ends came to 8 bases. The CDR3 is CASRVRNTEAFF. The CDR3 DNA sequence: TGTGCCAGCCGCGTTCGGAACACTGAAGCTTTCTTT. Full variable domain (outside the CDR3, taken from reference TRBV28 and TRBJ1-1): DVKVTQSSRYLVKRTGEKVFLECVQDMDHENMFWYRQDPGLGLRLIYFSYDVKMKEKGDIPEGYSVSREKKERFSLILESASTNQTSMYLCASRVRNTEAFFGQGTRLTVV.

This clonotype was recorded once. J is TRBJ1-1 and V is TRBV11-1; maybe TRBD1 (6 bases). The germline V gene has CDR1 SGHAT and CDR2 FQDESV (reference sequence). Deletions cut 5 bases from V and 9 bases from J, with 10 bases between. The CDR3 totals 11 residues. CDR3 protein: CASSTGRKAFF. DNA for the CDR3: TGTGCCAGCAGCACAGGGAGGAAAGCTTTCTTT.

The V and J genes are TRBV6-6 and TRBJ2-5; maybe TRBD2 (5 bases). Germline V gene data show CDR1 as MNHNY and CDR2 as SVGAGI (reference sequence). V was pared by 0 bases and J by 5 bases, with 13 bases between. The CDR3 sequence is 15 residues long. The DNA for the CDR3 is TGTGCCAGCAGTTACTCTTCCCCGGGGTACGAGACCCAGTACTTC. Translated, it gives CASSYSSPGYETQYF.

The chain uses TRBV5-1 and TRBJ2-5; 7 nucleotides line up with TRBD2. V trimming: 0 bases; J trimming: 3 bases; junction bases outside the gene matches: 8. CDR1 is SGHRS and CDR2 is YFSETQ in the germline V gene. The CDR3 runs 16 residues. This CDR3 reads CASSLGALSGEETQYF. The CDR3 nucleotides are TGCGCCAGCAGCTTGGGAGCCCTAAGCGGGGAAGAGACCCAGTACTTC. The full variable domain, in which reference TRBV5-1 and TRBJ2-5 provide the parts outside the CDR3, is KAGVTQTPRYLIKTRGQQVTLSCSPISGHRSVSWYQQTPGQGLQFLFEYFSETQRNKGNFPGRFSGRQFSNSRSEMNVSTLELGDSALYLCASSLGALSGEETQYFGPGTRLLVL.

The chain employs TRBV7-2 and TRBJ1-1; D is unresolved. CDR1 is SGHTA and CDR2 is FQGNSA in the germline V gene. V was trimmed by 0 bases and J by 1 base, leaving 9 bases between them. The CDR3 has 15 amino acids. CDR3 DNA: TGTGCCAGCAGCTTAGCGATCAGTGCGAACACTGAAGCTTTCTTT. Its translation: CASSLAISANTEAFF.

This chain joins TRBV4-3 and TRBJ2-5; 10 bases fit TRBD1. The CDR3 sequence is 15 residues long. Per germline, CDR1 LGHNA and CDR2 YSLEER. V shed 1 base and J 5 bases; nucleotides not matched to a gene: 4. The chain's CDR3 is CASSQVTGGWETQYF. The DNA for the CDR3 is TGCGCCAGCAGCCAAGTGACAGGGGGCTGGGAGACCCAGTACTTC.

The CDR3 coding sequence is TGTGCCAGCGTCCGGGCAGGGTCCTACGAGCAGTACTTC. It specifies CASVRAGSYEQYF. V and J are TRBV6-5 and TRBJ2-7; maybe TRBD1 (5 bases). V lost 8 bases, J lost 1 base, and 12 bases lay in between. Germline CDR1 reads MNHEY; CDR2 reads SVGAGI. The CDR3 loop spans 13 amino acids.

In its sample, this clonotype was seen once. The chain joins TRBV10-3 to TRBJ1-4, with D perhaps matching TRBD1 (5 bases). Trimming removed 2 bases at V and 5 bases at J, with 9 bases between. The CDR3 is 14 residues long. CDR1 ENHRY and CDR2 SYGVKD come from the germline V gene. The CDR3 loop reads CAISEKWGNEKLFF. The DNA for the CDR3 is TGTGCCATCAGTGAGAAGTGGGGGAATGAAAAACTGTTTTTT.

This chain joins TRBV5-1 and TRBJ2-6; tentatively, D is TRBD1 (6 bases). The CDR3 spans 17 residues. With 5 bases removed from V and 0 bases from J, the gap between germline ends came to 15 bases. Germline V lookup: CDR1 SGHRS, CDR2 YFSETQ. CDR3 amino acids: CASRSPGQSSGANVLTF. CDR3 coding DNA: TGCGCCAGCAGATCACCGGGACAAAGCTCTGGGGCCAACGTCCTGACTTTC.

The CDR3 loop is CASSQEGRGETQYF. The CDR3 DNA follows: TGTGCCAGCAGCCAAGAGGGGCGTGGAGAGACCCAGTACTTC. The chain uses TRBV14 and TRBJ2-7; D is perhaps TRBD1 (5 bases). The DNA end lines up better with TRBJ2-5; the J call may be wrong. Germline V gene sequence: CDR1 SGHDN, CDR2 FVKESK. The CDR3 has 14 residues.

This clonotype was counted between two and nine times. The chain uses TRBV3-1 and TRBJ2-5, with D possibly called TRBD1 or TRBD2 (5 bases each). Germline CDR1 is LGHDT and CDR2 is YNNKEL (reference sequence). The V gene lost 0 bases and the J gene lost 7 bases, with 15 bases spanning the gap. This CDR3 region has 15 residues. The CDR3 nucleotides read TGTGCCAGCAGCCAAGATGGGACCGCCCGGGGGACCCAGTACTTC. This gives the protein CASSQDGTARGTQYF.